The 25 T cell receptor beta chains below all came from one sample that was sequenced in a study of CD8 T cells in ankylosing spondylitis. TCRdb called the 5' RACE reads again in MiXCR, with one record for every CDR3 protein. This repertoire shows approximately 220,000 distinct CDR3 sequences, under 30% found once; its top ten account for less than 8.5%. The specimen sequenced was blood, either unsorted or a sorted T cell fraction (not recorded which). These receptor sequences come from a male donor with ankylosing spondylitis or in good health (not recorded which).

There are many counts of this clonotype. The CDR3 protein is CSARGDAYGYTF. The DNA of the CDR3 is TGCAGTGCTAGAGGCGACGCTTATGGCTACACCTTC. The genes are TRBV20-1 and TRBJ1-2, with D unclear. The CDR3 has 12 residues. V lost 1 base and J 5 bases, leaving 8 bases between the germline ends. In germline, CDR1 is DFQATT, CDR2 SNEGSKA (reference sequence).

The CDR3 protein is CASSPELAGGTQYF. The CDR3 DNA reads as TGTGCCAGCTCACCGGAGCTAGCGGGAGGAACCCAGTACTTC. V is TRBV18 and J is TRBJ2-5, with 11 bases lining up with TRBD2. The CDR3 spans 14 residues. Germline trimming cut 3 bases from V and 8 bases from J; bases unmatched to any gene: 5. Germline-derived CDR1 and CDR2 are KGHSH and LQKENI.

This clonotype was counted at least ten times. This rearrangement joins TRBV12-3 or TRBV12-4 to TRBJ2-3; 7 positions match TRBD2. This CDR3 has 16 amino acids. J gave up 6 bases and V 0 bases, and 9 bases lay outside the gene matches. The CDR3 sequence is CASSLAGGLLLDTQYF. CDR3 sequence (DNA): TGTGCCAGCAGTTTAGCGGGAGGGCTACTCTTGGATACGCAGTATTTT.

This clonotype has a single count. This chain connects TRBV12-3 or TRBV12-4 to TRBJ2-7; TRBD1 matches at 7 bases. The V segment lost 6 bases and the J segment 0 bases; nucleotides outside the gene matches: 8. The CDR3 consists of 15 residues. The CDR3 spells CASSPQGKPSYEQYF. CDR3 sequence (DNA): TGTGCCAGCAGCCCACAGGGGAAGCCCTCCTACGAGCAGTACTTC.

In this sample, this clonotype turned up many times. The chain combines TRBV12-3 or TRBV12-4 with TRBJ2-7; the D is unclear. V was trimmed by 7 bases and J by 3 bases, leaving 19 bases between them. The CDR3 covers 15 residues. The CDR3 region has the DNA TGTGCCAGCACTCGAAGTGGGCTCGAAAACTACGAGCAGTACTTC. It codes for CASTRSGLENYEQYF.

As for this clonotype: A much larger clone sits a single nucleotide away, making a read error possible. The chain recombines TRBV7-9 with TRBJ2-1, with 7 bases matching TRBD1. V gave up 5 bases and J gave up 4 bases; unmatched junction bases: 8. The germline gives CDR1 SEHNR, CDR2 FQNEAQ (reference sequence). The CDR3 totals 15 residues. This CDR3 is CASSPDRSAYNEQFF. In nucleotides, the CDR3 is TGTGCCAGCAGCCCGGACAGGAGCGCGTACAATGAGCAGTTCTTC.

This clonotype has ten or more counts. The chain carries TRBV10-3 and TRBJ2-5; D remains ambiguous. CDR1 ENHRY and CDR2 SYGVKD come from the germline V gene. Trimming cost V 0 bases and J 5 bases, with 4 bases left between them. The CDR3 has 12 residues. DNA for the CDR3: TGTGCCATCAGTGAGTCTATGGAGACCCAGTACTTC. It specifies CAISESMETQYF.

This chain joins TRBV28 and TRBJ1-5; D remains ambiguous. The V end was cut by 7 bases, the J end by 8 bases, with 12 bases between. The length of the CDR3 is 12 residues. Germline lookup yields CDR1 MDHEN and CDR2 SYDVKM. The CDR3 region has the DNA TGTGCCAGCAATCCGGGGAGGGAGCCCCAGCATTTT. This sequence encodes CASNPGREPQHF.

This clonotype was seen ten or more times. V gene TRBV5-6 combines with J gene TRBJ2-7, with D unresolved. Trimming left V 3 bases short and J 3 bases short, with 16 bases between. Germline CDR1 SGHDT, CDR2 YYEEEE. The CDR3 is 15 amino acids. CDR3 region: CASSWRSPLNYEQYF. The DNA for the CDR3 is TGTGCCAGCAGCTGGAGATCGCCCTTAAACTACGAGCAGTACTTC.

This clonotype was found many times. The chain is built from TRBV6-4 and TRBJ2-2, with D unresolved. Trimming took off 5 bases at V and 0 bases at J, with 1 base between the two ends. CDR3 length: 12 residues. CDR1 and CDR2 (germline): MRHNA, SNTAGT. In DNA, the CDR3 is TGTGCCAGCAGTTCGAACACCGGGGAGCTGTTTTTT. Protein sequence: CASSSNTGELFF.

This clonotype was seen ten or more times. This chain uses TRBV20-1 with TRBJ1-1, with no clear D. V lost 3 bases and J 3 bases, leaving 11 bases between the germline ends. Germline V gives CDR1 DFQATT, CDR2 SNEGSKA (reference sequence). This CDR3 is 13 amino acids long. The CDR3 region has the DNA TGCAGTGCTAGTAGGTTCATGGACACTGAAGCTTTCTTT. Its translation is CSASRFMDTEAFF.

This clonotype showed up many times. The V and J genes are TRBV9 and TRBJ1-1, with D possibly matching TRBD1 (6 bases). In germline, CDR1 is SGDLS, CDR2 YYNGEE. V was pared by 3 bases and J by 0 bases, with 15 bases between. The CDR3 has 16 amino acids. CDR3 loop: CASSAGTTRMNTEAFF. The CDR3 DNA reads TGTGCCAGCAGCGCCGGGACAACCAGAATGAACACTGAAGCTTTCTTT.

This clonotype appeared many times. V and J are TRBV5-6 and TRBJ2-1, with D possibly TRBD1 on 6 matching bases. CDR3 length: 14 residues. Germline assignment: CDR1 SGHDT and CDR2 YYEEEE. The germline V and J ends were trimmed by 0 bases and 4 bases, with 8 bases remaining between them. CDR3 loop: CASSLGTVYNEQFF. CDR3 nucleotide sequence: TGTGCCAGCAGCTTGGGGACAGTTTACAATGAGCAGTTCTTC.

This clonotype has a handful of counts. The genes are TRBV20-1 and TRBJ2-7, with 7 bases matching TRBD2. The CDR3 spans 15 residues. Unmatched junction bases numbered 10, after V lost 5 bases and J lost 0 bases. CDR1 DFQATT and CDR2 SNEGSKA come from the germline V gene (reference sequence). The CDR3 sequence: CSAPKTSDSSYEQYF. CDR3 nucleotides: TGCAGTGCTCCGAAAACTAGCGATAGCTCCTACGAGCAGTACTTC.

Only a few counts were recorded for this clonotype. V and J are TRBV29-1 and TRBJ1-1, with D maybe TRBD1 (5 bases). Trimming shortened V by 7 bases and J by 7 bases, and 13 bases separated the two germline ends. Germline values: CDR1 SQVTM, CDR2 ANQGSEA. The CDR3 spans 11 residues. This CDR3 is CSGAGTVEAFF. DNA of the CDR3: TGCAGCGGGGCAGGGACTGTTGAAGCTTTCTTT.

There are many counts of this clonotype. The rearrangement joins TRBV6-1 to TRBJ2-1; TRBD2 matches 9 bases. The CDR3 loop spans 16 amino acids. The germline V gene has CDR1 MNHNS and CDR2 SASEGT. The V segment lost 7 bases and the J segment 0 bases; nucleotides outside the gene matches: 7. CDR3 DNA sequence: TGTGCCAGCATCGCTAGCGGGGCCAGCTCCTACAATGAGCAGTTCTTC. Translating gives CASIASGASSYNEQFF.

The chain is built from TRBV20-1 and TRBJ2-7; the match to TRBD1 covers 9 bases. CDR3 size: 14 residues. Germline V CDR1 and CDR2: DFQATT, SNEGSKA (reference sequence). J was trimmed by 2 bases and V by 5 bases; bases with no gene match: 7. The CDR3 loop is CSALGQGRTYEQYF. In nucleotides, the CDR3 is TGCAGTGCTCTCGGACAGGGGCGGACCTACGAGCAGTACTTC.

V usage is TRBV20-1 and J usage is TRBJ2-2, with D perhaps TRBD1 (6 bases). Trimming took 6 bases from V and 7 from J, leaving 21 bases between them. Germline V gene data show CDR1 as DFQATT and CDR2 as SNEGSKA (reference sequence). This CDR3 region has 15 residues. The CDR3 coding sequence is TGCAGTGCCAACCCGTACCAGGGGCCGAGCGGGGAGCTGTTTTTT. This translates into CSANPYQGPSGELFF.

CDR3 sequence (DNA): TGCGCCAGCAGCCAGAGATCGTCCACAGTCGACTCCTACGAGCAGTACTTC. This codes for CASSQRSSTVDSYEQYF. The chain is built from TRBV4-1 and TRBJ2-7; D is unresolved. The germline V gene encodes CDR1 MGHRA and CDR2 YSYEKL. The CDR3 is 17 residues long. The V end was cut by 3 bases, the J end by 0 bases, with 18 bases between.

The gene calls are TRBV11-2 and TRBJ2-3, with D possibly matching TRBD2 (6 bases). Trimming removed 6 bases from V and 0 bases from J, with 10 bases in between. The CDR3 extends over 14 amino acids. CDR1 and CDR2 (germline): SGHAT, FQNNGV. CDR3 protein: CASRRGGSTDTQYF. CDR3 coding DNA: TGTGCCAGCAGACGGGGAGGTAGCACAGATACGCAGTATTTT.

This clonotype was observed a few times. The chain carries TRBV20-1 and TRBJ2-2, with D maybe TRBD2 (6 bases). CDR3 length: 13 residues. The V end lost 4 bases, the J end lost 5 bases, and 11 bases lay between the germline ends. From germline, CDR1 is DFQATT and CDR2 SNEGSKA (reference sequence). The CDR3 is CSATPSGTGELFF. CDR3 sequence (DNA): TGCAGTGCTACACCAAGCGGGACCGGGGAGCTGTTTTTT.

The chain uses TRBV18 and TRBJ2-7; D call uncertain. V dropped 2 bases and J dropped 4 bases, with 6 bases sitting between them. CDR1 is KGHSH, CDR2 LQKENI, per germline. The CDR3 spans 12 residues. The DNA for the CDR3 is TGTGCCAGCTCACCATCCCGGTACGAGCAGTACTTC. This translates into CASSPSRYEQYF.

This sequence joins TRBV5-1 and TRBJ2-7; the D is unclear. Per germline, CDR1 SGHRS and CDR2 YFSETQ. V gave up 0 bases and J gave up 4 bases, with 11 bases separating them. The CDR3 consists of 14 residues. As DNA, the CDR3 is TGCGCCAGCAGCTTGGACAGAGTGGGGTACGAGCAGTACTTC. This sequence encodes CASSLDRVGYEQYF.

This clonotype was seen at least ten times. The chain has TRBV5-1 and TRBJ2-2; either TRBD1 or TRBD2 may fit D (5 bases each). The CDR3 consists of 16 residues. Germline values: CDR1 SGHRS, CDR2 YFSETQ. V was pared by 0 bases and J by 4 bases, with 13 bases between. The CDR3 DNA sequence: TGCGCCAGCAGCTTGGAAGCGAGGGGAAGCACCGGGGAGCTGTTTTTT. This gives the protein CASSLEARGSTGELFF.

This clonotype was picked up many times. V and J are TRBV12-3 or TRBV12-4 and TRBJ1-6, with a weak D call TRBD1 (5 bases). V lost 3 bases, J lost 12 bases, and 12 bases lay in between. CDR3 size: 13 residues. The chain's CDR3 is CASSLGPGGPLHF. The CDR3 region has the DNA TGTGCCAGCAGTTTGGGGCCTGGAGGACCCCTCCACTTT.